This T cell receptor (beta chain) originates from a study of shared clonotypes between healthy human individuals. Regarding the study as a whole: Clonotypes which were not shared had lower generation probabilities than clonotypes that all four donors shared.

TCRdb keeps only in-frame clones here, not all; method: immunoSEQ multiplex PCR. Counted here are roughly 300,000 clones, less than 85% occurring once; the ten biggest clones make up about 10%. Germline lookup yields CDR1 ENHRY and CDR2 SYGVKD. The CDR3 is 16 residues long. V lost 3 bases, J lost 5 bases, and 10 bases stayed unmatched. Concerning this clone itself: The antigen remains unidentified.

This clonotype was obtained from a man aged 25 to 45 in good health. The sequenced sample was memory CD4+ T cells sorted from blood. Described subset: CD45RA-negative fraction. The chain joins TRBV10-3 to TRBJ2-7; 10 bases are shared with TRBD1. CDR3 in amino acids: CAISEMGQGSFHEQYF. DNA for the CDR3: TGTGCCATCAGTGAAATGGGACAGGGGTCTTTCCACGAGCAGTACTTC.